A single sample is the source of the 2 T cell receptor beta chains below, sequenced in a study of shared clonotypes between healthy human individuals (dated by TCRdb to 2018 to 2021). Library creation used the immunoSEQ multiplex PCR assay. TCRdb mirrors the immuneACCESS table, restricted to in-frame sequences. Some clones are absent from its copies; in checked studies, under half trace to an unresolved V gene, and the reason for the others is unknown. The sample has around 200,000 clones on record, 65% to 80% of them singletons. The ten most abundant clones make up about 10% of the sample. Material: memory CD4+ T cells sorted from blood. The intended sense of this specimen's cell subset or site label: CD45RA-negative fraction. The receptors come from a man aged 25 to 40 in good health.

The CDR3 loop reads CATSSSRSSYDTEAFF. DNA of the CDR3: TGTGCCACCAGCTCCTCCAGGTCGTCCTACGACACTGAAGCTTTCTTT. The chain links TRBV15 to TRBJ1-1; D unclear. The CDR3 contains 16 residues. V lost 5 bases and J lost 3, with 19 bases in between. CDR1 is LNHNV and CDR2 is YYDKDF in the germline V gene (reference sequence).

The rearrangement uses TRBV7-6 and TRBJ2-1, with TRBD2 as a possible D gene (6 bases). This CDR3 is 14 amino acids long. Germline CDR1 is SGHVS and CDR2 is FNYEAQ. V was trimmed by 5 bases and J by 0 bases, leaving 8 bases between them. The CDR3 sequence is CASSVGGSYNEQFF. DNA of the CDR3: TGTGCCAGCAGCGTGGGGGGCTCCTACAATGAGCAGTTCTTC. The whole variable domain, filled in from reference TRBV7-6 and TRBJ2-1, reads GAGVSQSPRYKVTKRGQDVALRCDPISGHVSLYWYRQALGQGPEFLTYFNYEAQQDKSGLPNDRFSAERPEGSISTLTIQRTEQRDSAMYRCASSVGGSYNEQFFGPGTRLTVL.